This record concerns one T cell receptor (beta chain) sequence. These data originate in a study of technical replicates of blood from several donors. TCRdb keeps only in-frame clones here, not all; method: immunoSEQ multiplex PCR. This sample carries 40,000 to 60,000 clones, about 86% of them seen once, and the ten largest clones take 5.6%. Germline CDR1 reads SGHDT; CDR2 reads YYEEEE. The CDR3 consists of 13 residues. Trimming left V 5 bases short and J 4 bases short, with 12 bases between. Material: PBMCs. The TCR sequence derives from a human donor in good health. Some clones in this sample may be carry-over from other donors' samples. The chain links TRBV5-6 to TRBJ1-1, with D unresolved. DNA for the CDR3: TGTGCCAGCAGACTGTACCCCTCCACTGAAGCTTTCTTT. This gives the protein CASRLYPSTEAFF.